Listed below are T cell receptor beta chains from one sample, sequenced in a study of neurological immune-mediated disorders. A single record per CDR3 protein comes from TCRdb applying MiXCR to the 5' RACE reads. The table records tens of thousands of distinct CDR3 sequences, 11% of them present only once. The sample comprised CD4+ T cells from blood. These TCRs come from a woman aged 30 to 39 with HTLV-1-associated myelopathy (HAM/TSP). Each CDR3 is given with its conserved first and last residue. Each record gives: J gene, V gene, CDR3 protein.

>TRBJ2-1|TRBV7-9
CASSPSWGGPYYSSYNEQFF
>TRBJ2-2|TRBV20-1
CSASRGGYTGELFF
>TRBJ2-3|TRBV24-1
CATGRTSGGNTDTQYF
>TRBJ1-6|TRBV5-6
CASSRGMGNSPLHF
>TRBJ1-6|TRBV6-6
CASSYWGSSSYNSPLHF
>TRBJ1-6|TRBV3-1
CASSKTGGVITLHF
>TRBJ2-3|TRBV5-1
CASSLAASISDTQYF
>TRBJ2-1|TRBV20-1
CSAPPLTSSYNEQFF
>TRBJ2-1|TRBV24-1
CATSDSLDRRNEQFF
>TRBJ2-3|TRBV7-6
CASSLASPGGGLTDTQYF
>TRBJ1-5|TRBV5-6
CASSLGTRNQPQHF
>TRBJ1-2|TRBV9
CASSPGGDYGYTF
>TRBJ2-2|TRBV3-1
CASSPGTAISGELFF
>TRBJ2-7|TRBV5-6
CASGGDYEQYF
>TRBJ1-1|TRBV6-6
CASSYLTGEGGTEAFF
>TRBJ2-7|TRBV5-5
CASSLSQGPYEQYF
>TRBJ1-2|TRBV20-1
CSARDRGLEGYTF
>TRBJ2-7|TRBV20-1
CSAFGRNSYEQYF
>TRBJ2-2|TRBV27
CASSLAGGQSGELFF
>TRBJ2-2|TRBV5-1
CASSFLAGPTGELFF
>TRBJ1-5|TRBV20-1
CSAASFGNQPQHF
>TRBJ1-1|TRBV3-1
CASSQRGPPNRGLVAEAFF
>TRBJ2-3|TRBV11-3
CASSSRTGPQDTQYF